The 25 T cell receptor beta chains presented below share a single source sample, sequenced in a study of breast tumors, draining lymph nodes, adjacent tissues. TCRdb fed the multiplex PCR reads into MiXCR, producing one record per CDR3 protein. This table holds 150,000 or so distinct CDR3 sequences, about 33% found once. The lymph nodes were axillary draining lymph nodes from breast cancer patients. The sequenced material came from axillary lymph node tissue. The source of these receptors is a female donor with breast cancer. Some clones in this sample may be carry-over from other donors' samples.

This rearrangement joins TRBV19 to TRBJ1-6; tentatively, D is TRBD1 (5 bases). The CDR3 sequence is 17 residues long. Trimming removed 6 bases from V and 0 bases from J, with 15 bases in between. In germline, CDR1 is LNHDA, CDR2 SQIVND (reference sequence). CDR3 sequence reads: CASRGDLPGSYNSPLHF. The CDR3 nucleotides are TGTGCCAGTAGAGGGGACCTCCCTGGCTCCTATAATTCACCCCTCCACTTT.

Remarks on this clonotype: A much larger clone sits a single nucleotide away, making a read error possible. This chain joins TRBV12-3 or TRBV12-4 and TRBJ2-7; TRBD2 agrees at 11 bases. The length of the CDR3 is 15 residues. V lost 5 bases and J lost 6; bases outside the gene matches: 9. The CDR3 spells CASSHPTSGIGEQYF. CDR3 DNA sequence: TGTGCCAGCAGTCACCCGACTAGCGGGATTGGCGAGCAGTACTTC.

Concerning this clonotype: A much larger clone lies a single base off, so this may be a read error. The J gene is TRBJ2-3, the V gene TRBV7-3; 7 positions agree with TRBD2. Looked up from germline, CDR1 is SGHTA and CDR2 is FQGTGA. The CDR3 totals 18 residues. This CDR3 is CASALGVGGIPSTHTQYF. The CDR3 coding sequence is TGTGCCAGCGCGTTAGGGGTGGGGGGGATTCCTAGCACACATACGCAGTATTTT. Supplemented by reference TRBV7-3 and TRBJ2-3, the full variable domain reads GAGVSQTPSNKVTEKGKYVELRCDPISGHTALYWYRQSLGQGPEFLIYFQGTGAADDSGLPNDRFFAVRPEGSVSTLKIQRTERGDSAVYLCASALGVGGIPSTHTQYFGPGTRLTVL.

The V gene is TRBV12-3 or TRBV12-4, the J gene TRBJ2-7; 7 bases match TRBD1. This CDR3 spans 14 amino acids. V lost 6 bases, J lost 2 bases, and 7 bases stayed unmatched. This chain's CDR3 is CASSQTGITYEQYF. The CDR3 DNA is TGTGCCAGCAGCCAGACAGGGATTACCTACGAGCAGTACTTC.

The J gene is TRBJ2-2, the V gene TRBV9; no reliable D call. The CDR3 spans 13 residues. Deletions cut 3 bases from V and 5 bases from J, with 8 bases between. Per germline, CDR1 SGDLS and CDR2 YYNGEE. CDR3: CASSGTSTGELFF. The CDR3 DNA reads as TGTGCCAGCAGCGGGACGTCGACCGGGGAGCTGTTTTTT.

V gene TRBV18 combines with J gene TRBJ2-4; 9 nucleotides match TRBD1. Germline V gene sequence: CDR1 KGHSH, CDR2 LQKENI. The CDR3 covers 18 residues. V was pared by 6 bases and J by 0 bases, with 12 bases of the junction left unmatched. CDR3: CASSPGTGSRLAKNIQYF. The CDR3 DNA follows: TGTGCCAGCTCCCCCGGGACAGGGTCCAGGCTAGCCAAAAACATTCAGTACTTC.

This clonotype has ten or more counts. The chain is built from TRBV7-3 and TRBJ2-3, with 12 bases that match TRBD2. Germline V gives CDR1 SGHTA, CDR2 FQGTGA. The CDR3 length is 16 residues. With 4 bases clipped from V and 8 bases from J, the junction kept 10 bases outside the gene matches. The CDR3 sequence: CASSSTSGRFLGTQYF. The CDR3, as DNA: TGTGCCAGCAGCTCGACTAGCGGGAGATTTCTGGGTACGCAGTATTTT.

This CDR3 reads CSVEVRDGYTIYF. The CDR3 region has the DNA TGCAGCGTTGAAGTCAGGGATGGCTACACCATATATTTT. The chain links TRBV29-1 to TRBJ1-3; maybe TRBD1 (5 bases). V gave up 1 base and J gave up 8 bases, with 12 bases separating them. The CDR3 is 13 residues long. CDR1 SQVTM and CDR2 ANQGSEA come from the germline V gene.

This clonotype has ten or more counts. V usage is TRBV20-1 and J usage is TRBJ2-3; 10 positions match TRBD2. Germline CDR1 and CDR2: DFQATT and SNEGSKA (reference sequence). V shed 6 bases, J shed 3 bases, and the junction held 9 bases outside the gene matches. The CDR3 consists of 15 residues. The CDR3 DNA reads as TGCAGTGCCCCCCCCGGGACTAGCGAAACAGATACGCAGTATTTT. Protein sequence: CSAPPGTSETDTQYF.

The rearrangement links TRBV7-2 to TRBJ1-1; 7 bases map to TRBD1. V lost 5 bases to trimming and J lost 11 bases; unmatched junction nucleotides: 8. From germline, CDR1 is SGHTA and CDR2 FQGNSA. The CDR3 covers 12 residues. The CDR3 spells CASSPDRVRAFF. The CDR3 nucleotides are TGTGCCAGCAGCCCTGACAGGGTTCGGGCTTTCTTT. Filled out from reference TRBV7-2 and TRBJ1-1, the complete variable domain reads GAGVSQSPSNKVTEKGKDVELRCDPISGHTALYWYRQSLGQGLEFLIYFQGNSAPDKSGLPSDRFSAERTGGSVSTLTIQRTQQEDSAVYLCASSPDRVRAFFGQGTRLTVV.

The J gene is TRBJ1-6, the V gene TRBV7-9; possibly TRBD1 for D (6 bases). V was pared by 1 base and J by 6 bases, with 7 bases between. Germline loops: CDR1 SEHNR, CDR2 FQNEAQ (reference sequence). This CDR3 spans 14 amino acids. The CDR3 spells CASSLEGVNSPLHF. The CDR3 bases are TGTGCCAGCAGCTTAGAGGGGGTTAATTCACCCCTCCACTTT.

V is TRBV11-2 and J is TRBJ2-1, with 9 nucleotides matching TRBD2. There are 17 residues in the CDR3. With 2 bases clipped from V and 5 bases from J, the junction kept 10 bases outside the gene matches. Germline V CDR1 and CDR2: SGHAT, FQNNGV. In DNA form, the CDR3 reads TGTGCCAGCAGCTTACTAGCGGGAAGCGGGCCGGACAATGAGCAGTTCTTC. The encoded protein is CASSLLAGSGPDNEQFF.

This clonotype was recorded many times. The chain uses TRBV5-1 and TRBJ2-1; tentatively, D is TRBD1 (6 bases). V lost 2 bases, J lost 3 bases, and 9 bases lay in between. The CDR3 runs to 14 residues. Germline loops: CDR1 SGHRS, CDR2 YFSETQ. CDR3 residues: CASSLRRGYNEQFF. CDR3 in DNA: TGCGCCAGCAGCTTACGCAGGGGCTACAATGAGCAGTTCTTC.

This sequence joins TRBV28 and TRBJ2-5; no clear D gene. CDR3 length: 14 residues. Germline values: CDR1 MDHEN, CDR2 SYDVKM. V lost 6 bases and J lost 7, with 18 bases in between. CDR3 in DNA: TGTGCCAGCAGCCCCCGGCTGGGAAAGAGGACCCAGTACTTC. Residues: CASSPRLGKRTQYF.

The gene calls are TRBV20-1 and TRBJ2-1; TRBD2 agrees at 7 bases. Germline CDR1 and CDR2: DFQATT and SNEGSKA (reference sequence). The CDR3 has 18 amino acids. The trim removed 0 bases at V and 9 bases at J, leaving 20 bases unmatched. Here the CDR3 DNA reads TGCAGTGCTAGAGACGGCCTACGGGGGACTACTCCCCCGGGTGAGCAGTTCTTC. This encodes CSARDGLRGTTPPGEQFF.

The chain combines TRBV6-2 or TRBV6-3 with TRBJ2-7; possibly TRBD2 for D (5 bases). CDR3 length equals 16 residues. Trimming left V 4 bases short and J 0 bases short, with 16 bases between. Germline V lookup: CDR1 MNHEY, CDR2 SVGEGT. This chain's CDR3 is CASSLTNRGSSYEQYF. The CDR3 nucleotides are TGTGCCAGCAGTTTGACGAACAGAGGGAGCTCCTACGAGCAGTACTTC.

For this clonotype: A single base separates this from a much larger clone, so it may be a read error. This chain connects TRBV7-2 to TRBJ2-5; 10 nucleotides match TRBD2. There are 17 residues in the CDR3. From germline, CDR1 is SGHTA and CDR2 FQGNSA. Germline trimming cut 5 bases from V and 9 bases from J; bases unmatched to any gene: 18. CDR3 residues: CASSRRVRTSGNGPQYF. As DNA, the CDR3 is TGTGCCAGCAGCCGACGCGTCAGGACTAGCGGAAATGGGCCCCAGTACTTC.

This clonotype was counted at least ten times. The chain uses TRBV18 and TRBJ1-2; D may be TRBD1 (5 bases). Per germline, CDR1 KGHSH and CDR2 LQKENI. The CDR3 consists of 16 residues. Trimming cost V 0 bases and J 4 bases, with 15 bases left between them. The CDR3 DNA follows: TGTGCCAGCTCACCACCGGTCCGCCGGGGGACCTATGGCTACACCTTC. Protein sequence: CASSPPVRRGTYGYTF.

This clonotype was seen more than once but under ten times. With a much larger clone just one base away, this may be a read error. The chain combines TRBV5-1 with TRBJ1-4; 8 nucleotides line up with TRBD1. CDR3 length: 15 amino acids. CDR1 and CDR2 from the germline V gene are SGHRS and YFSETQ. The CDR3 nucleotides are TGCGCCAGCAGCCTCCAGGGGGCAACTAATGAAAAACCGTTTTTT. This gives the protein CASSLQGATNEKPFF.

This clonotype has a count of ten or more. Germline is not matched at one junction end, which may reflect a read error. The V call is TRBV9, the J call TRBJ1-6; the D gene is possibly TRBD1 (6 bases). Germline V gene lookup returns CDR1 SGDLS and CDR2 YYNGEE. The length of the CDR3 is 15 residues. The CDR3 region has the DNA TGTGCCAGCAGCGTAGGGAACAGGGAAAATTCACCCCCCCACTTT. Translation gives CASSVGNRENSPPHF. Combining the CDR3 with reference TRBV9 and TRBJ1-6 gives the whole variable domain DSGVTQTPKHLITATGQRVTLRCSPRSGDLSVYWYQQSLDQGLQFLIQYYNGEERAKGNILERFSAQQFPDLHSELNLSSLELGDSALYFCASSVGNRENSPPHFGNGTRLTVT.

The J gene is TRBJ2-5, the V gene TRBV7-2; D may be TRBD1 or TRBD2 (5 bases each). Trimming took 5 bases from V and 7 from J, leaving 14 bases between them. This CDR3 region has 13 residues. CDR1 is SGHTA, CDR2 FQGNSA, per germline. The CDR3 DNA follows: TGTGCCAGCAGCCGGGACGGGGATGGGACCCAGTACTTC. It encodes CASSRDGDGTQYF.

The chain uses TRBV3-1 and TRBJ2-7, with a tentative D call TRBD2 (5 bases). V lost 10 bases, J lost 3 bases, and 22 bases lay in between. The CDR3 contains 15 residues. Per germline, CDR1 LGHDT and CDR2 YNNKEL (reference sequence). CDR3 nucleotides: TGTGCCACGGTTGGGAGCCAGTCGGTCAGCTACGAGCAGTACTTC. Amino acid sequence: CATVGSQSVSYEQYF.

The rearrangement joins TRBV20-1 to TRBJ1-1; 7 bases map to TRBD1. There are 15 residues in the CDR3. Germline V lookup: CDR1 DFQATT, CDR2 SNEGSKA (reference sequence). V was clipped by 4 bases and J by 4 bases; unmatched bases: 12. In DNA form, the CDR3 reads TGCAGTGCTACCCCGGGGGCAGGGGGGACCACTGAAGCTTTCTTT. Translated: CSATPGAGGTTEAFF.

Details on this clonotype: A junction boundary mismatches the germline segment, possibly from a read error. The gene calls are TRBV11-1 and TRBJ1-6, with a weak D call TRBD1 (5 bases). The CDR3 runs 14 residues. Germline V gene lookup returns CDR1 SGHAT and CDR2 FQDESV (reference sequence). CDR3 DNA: TGTGTCAGCAGATTAACCACAGACAGTTCACCCCTCCACTTT. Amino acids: CVSRLTTDSSPLHF.

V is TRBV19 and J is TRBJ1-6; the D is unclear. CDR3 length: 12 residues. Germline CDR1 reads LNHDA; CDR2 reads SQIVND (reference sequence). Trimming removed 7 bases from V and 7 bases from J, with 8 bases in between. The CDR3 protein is CASNAPNSPLHF. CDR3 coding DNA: TGTGCCAGTAATGCACCCAATTCACCCCTCCACTTT.